These 31 T cell receptor beta chains were all obtained from the same sample, sequenced in a study of blood T cell repertoires in COVID-19. Sequencing was performed with immunoSEQ multiplex PCR; in TCRdb, only in-frame clones are kept and a portion is missing. The sample includes a few hundred thousand clones, 75% to 90% seen only once; the top ten take 2.2%. Sequenced material: PBMCs or T cells enriched from blood (not recorded which). The source of these receptors is a man between 25 and 39 years old who had recovered from COVID-19.

The table lists this clone with a count of one. The chain joins TRBV10-3 to TRBJ2-5; 9 bases align to TRBD1. Germline V gene data show CDR1 as ENHRY and CDR2 as SYGVKD. The CDR3 is 14 amino acids. J gave up 5 bases and V 3 bases, and 4 bases lay outside the gene matches. CDR3 loop: CAISEGTGRETQYF. In DNA, the CDR3 is TGTGCCATCAGTGAAGGGACAGGGCGGGAGACCCAGTACTTC.

This clone was observed many times. The gene calls are TRBV3-1 (or the pseudogene TRBV3-2) and TRBJ2-3; tentatively, D is TRBD2 (6 bases). The CDR3 has 16 amino acids. V lost 2 bases and J 2 bases, leaving 14 bases between the germline ends. Germline-derived CDR1 and CDR2 are LGHDT and YNNKEL (reference sequence). CDR3 DNA sequence: TGTGCCAGCAGCCAAAAACGGGGGTCGTACACAGATACGCAGTATTTT. This sequence encodes CASSQKRGSYTDTQYF.

CDR3 region: CASSLDRASDTQYF. The CDR3 DNA is TGCGCCAGCAGCTTGGACAGGGCGTCAGATACGCAGTATTTT. The chain uses TRBV5-1 and TRBJ2-3; maybe TRBD1 (6 bases). The V gene lost 0 bases and the J gene lost 4 bases, with 9 bases spanning the gap. The CDR3 is made up of 14 amino acids. Germline CDR1 SGHRS, CDR2 YFSETQ.

The V call is TRBV27, the J call TRBJ1-1; D gene unclear. The CDR3 runs to 13 residues. CDR1 MNHEY and CDR2 SMNVEV come from the germline V gene (reference sequence). Between the trimmed V and J ends, which lost 6 bases and 5 bases, there was a span of 13 bases. The CDR3: CASRPLGRTEAFF. In DNA form, the CDR3 reads TGTGCCAGCAGACCCCTCGGGAGGACTGAAGCTTTCTTT.

In this sample, this clone turned up once. This rearrangement joins TRBV9 to TRBJ1-2; no clear D. With 0 bases removed from V and 3 bases from J, the gap between germline ends came to 24 bases. Germline V gives CDR1 SGDLS, CDR2 YYNGEE. CDR3 length: 19 residues. CDR3 sequence: CASSVVVGRVAPGDYGYTF. DNA of the CDR3: TGTGCCAGCAGCGTAGTAGTGGGGAGAGTTGCCCCGGGCGACTATGGCTACACCTTC.

The genes are TRBV5-6 and TRBJ2-7; 11 nucleotides match TRBD2. The CDR3 consists of 16 residues. Germline CDR1 is SGHDT and CDR2 is YYEEEE. V gave up 4 bases and J gave up 2 bases; unmatched junction bases: 8. The CDR3 loop reads CASSPSTSGGTYEQYF. The CDR3 DNA sequence: TGTGCCAGCAGCCCGTCAACTAGCGGGGGAACCTACGAGCAGTACTTC.

The chain carries TRBV7-6 and TRBJ1-4, with 9 bases that match TRBD1. Per the germline V gene, CDR1 is SGHVS and CDR2 is FNYEAQ. The CDR3 totals 17 residues. The trim removed 1 base at V and 5 bases at J, leaving 8 bases unmatched. CDR3 DNA sequence: TGTGCCAGCAGCTTAGGGGCGCTCGGGACAGGGAATGAAAAACTGTTTTTT. Protein: CASSLGALGTGNEKLFF.

CDR3 sequence: CASSETRTGELFF. In DNA form, the CDR3 reads TGTGCCAGCAGTGAAACGAGGACCGGGGAGCTGTTTTTT. The rearrangement uses TRBV2 and TRBJ2-2; D remains ambiguous. The CDR3 runs to 13 residues. Deletions cut 2 bases from V and 5 bases from J, with 6 bases between. Looked up from germline, CDR1 is SNHLY and CDR2 is FYNNEI.

The rearrangement uses TRBV30 and TRBJ1-1; TRBD1 agrees at 7 bases. The CDR3 totals 13 residues. The germline V gene has CDR1 GTSNPN and CDR2 SVGIG (reference sequence). V dropped 5 bases and J dropped 6; count of bases not matched to a gene: 9. CDR3 bases: TGTGCCTGGGACACAGGGACAGTTTCTGAAGCTTTCTTT. Translating it yields CAWDTGTVSEAFF.

The rearrangement uses TRBV29-1 and TRBJ2-7; D may be TRBD1 (6 bases). The CDR3 spans 15 residues. V lost 0 bases and J lost 5, with 17 bases in between. Looked up from germline, CDR1 is SQVTM and CDR2 is ANQGSEA. Here the CDR3 DNA reads TGCAGCGTTGAAGATCCGAGGGGGATAATTCACGAGCAGTACTTC. Its protein is CSVEDPRGIIHEQYF.

V usage is TRBV5-6 and J usage is TRBJ2-1, with D tentatively TRBD1 (6 bases). V lost 6 bases, J lost 7 bases, and 14 bases lay in between. The CDR3 runs to 13 residues. Germline V gene data show CDR1 as SGHDT and CDR2 as YYEEEE. CDR3 region: CASTAQGRNEQFF. CDR3 in DNA: TGTGCCAGCACCGCTCAGGGGCGGAATGAGCAGTTCTTC.

This chain joins TRBV7-8 and TRBJ1-3; 7 bases are shared with TRBD1. The CDR3 loop spans 16 amino acids. Unmatched junction bases numbered 10, after V lost 5 bases and J lost 3 bases. Germline V gives CDR1 SGHVS, CDR2 FQNEAQ. CDR3 bases: TGTGCCAGCAGCAAAGACAGGGTAGCGTTTGGAAACACCATATATTTT. Translated, it gives CASSKDRVAFGNTIYF. The full variable domain, rest sourced from reference TRBV7-8 and TRBJ1-3, is GAGVSQSPRYKVAKRGQDVALRCDPISGHVSLFWYQQALGQGPEFLTYFQNEAQLDKSGLPSDRFFAERPEGSVSTLKIQRTQQEDSAVYLCASSKDRVAFGNTIYFGEGSWLTVV.

The gene calls are TRBV3-1 (or the pseudogene TRBV3-2) and TRBJ1-2; a weak D match, TRBD1 (5 bases). Trimming took off 3 bases at V and 5 bases at J, with 16 bases between the two ends. Germline CDR1 and CDR2: LGHDT and YNNKEL (reference sequence). This CDR3 comprises 15 residues. Written as DNA, the CDR3 is TGTGCCAGCAGCCACGCCGTCGGAAGGGGATATGGCTACACCTTC. Translating gives CASSHAVGRGYGYTF.

A few counts support this clone. The CDR3 sequence: CASSLAGDNTGELFF. In nucleotides, the CDR3 is TGTGCCAGCAGCCTAGCGGGAGATAACACCGGGGAGCTGTTTTTT. The rearrangement joins TRBV11-3 to TRBJ2-2, with 10 bases aligning to TRBD2. V gave up 5 bases and J gave up 2 bases; unmatched junction bases: 2. Germline CDR1 SGHNT, CDR2 YENEEA. The CDR3 runs 15 residues. The complete variable domain, with remaining parts taken from reference TRBV11-3 and TRBJ2-2, reads EAGVVQSPRYKIIEKKQPVAFWCNPISGHNTLYWYLQNLGQGPELLIRYENEEAVDDSQLPKDRFSAERLKGVDSTLKIQPAELGDSAVYLCASSLAGDNTGELFFGEGSRLTVL.

The chain employs TRBV5-4 and TRBJ2-7; the match to TRBD2 covers 16 bases. This CDR3 region has 17 residues. The V segment lost 4 bases and the J segment 2 bases; nucleotides outside the gene matches: 6. CDR1 and CDR2 (germline): SGHNT, YYREEE (reference sequence). The CDR3 reads CASSGGTSGGATYEQYF. The CDR3 DNA is TGTGCCAGCAGCGGCGGGACTAGCGGGGGGGCCACCTACGAGCAGTACTTC.

This clone occurred once. The chain recombines TRBV4-1 with TRBJ2-1; tentative D call: TRBD2 (5 bases). Germline V gene lookup returns CDR1 MGHRA and CDR2 YSYEKL. CDR3 length equals 15 residues. The ends were cut back, 4 bases at V and 1 base at J, with 11 bases in the middle. CDR3 coding DNA: TGCGCCAGCAGCCGAACGGGGTCGTCCTACAATGAGCAGTTCTTC. Translation: CASSRTGSSYNEQFF.

This clone was found once. The chain carries TRBV5-1 and TRBJ2-2, with a possible D match to TRBD2 (5 bases). V lost 1 base and J lost 6, with 13 bases in between. Germline V gene lookup returns CDR1 SGHRS and CDR2 YFSETQ. This CDR3 region has 15 residues. CDR3 amino acids: CASSLKLGEAGELFF. The CDR3 coding sequence is TGCGCCAGCAGCTTGAAACTGGGAGAGGCCGGGGAGCTGTTTTTT.

The chain couples TRBV2 to TRBJ1-2, with no clear D. This CDR3 has 14 amino acids. Trimming took 2 bases from V and 2 from J, leaving 9 bases between them. CDR1 and CDR2 from the germline V gene are SNHLY and FYNNEI. The CDR3 is CASSELTENYGYTF. The CDR3 DNA sequence: TGTGCCAGCAGTGAACTAACAGAAAACTATGGCTACACCTTC.

The rearrangement links TRBV6-5 to TRBJ2-1, with TRBD2 identical over 9 bases. CDR1 and CDR2 (germline): MNHEY, SVGAGI. V was pared by 6 bases and J by 9 bases, with 6 bases of the junction left unmatched. The CDR3 sequence is 13 residues long. CDR3 sequence reads: CASRGLALGEQFF. The CDR3 nucleotides are TGTGCCAGCAGGGGACTAGCTTTGGGTGAGCAGTTCTTC.

V usage is TRBV4-3 and J usage is TRBJ2-7, with TRBD1 matching 9 bases. The CDR3 spans 14 residues. V was clipped by 3 bases and J by 2 bases; unmatched bases: 2. Germline CDR1 reads LGHNA; CDR2 reads YSLEER. The CDR3 coding sequence is TGCGCCAGCAGCCACGGGACAGGGACCTACGAGCAGTACTTC. This sequence encodes CASSHGTGTYEQYF.

The J gene is TRBJ2-1, the V gene TRBV9; D may be TRBD2 (5 bases). The CDR3 is 16 residues long. Germline values: CDR1 SGDLS, CDR2 YYNGEE. Deletions cut 4 bases from V and 0 bases from J, with 14 bases between. The CDR3 coding sequence is TGTGCCAGCAGCTCCCAAGGACTCAGCTCCTACAATGAGCAGTTCTTC. Translated, it gives CASSSQGLSSYNEQFF.

This sequence joins TRBV4-3 and TRBJ1-2; possibly TRBD1 for D (5 bases). CDR3 length: 13 residues. Trimming stripped 6 bases from V and 1 base from J, with 9 bases between. CDR1 and CDR2 (germline): LGHNA, YSLEER. The CDR3 loop reads CASSRQNNYGYTF. CDR3 coding DNA: TGCGCCAGCAGTCGACAGAATAACTATGGCTACACCTTC.

V is TRBV6-6 and J is TRBJ2-3; a weak D match, TRBD2 (7 bases). V was clipped by 5 bases and J by 5 bases, with 14 bases between them. Germline V gives CDR1 MNHNY, CDR2 SVGAGI (reference sequence). The CDR3 covers 14 residues. CDR3 coding DNA: TGTGCCAGCAGTCCTTGGGGGGGGCGAGATACGCAGTATTTT. Its translation: CASSPWGGRDTQYF.

The chain has TRBV3-1 (or the pseudogene TRBV3-2) and TRBJ1-2; TRBD1 might be the D (5 bases). Per germline, CDR1 LGHDT and CDR2 YNNKEL (reference sequence). Trimming left V 4 bases short and J 8 bases short, with 17 bases between. The CDR3 runs to 14 residues. This chain's CDR3 is CASSPQGGRDGYTF. CDR3 in DNA: TGTGCCAGCAGCCCCCAGGGTGGCAGAGACGGCTACACCTTC.

The rearrangement uses TRBV7-8 and TRBJ2-3; TRBD1 matches 8 bases. The CDR3 sequence is 13 residues long. CDR1 and CDR2 from the germline V gene are SGHVS and FQNEAQ. Trimming at V came to 3 bases and at J to 11 bases, leaving 7 bases not matched to a gene. The CDR3 DNA sequence: TGTGCCAGCAGCTTCGAGACTGGGACAGGGCAGTATTTT. Protein sequence: CASSFETGTGQYF. Together with reference TRBV7-8 and TRBJ2-3, the CDR3 gives the full variable domain: GAGVSQSPRYKVAKRGQDVALRCDPISGHVSLFWYQQALGQGPEFLTYFQNEAQLDKSGLPSDRFFAERPEGSVSTLKIQRTQQEDSAVYLCASSFETGTGQYFGPGTRLTVL.

This chain joins TRBV7-6 and TRBJ1-1; the D gene is possibly TRBD1 (5 bases). Germline-derived CDR1 and CDR2 are SGHVS and FNYEAQ. The V and J ends lost 8 bases and 1 base respectively, with 8 bases between them. The CDR3 is 12 amino acids. The CDR3 spells CASAGQNTEAFF. CDR3 DNA sequence: TGTGCCAGCGCAGGACAGAACACTGAAGCTTTCTTT.

The CDR3 region is CASSPSRGGLNTEAFF. The CDR3 bases are TGTGCCAGCTCACCCTCCAGGGGCGGCCTGAACACTGAAGCTTTCTTT. V usage is TRBV18 and J usage is TRBJ1-1, with a tentative D call TRBD1 (6 bases). The CDR3 runs to 16 residues. Trimming took 3 bases from V and 0 from J, leaving 14 bases between them. Germline CDR1 reads KGHSH; CDR2 reads LQKENI.

CDR3 coding DNA: TGTGCCAGCAGTGAACCGGGACAGGGGGCCGGGGAGCTGTTTTTT. As protein: CASSEPGQGAGELFF. The rearrangement uses TRBV25-1 and TRBJ2-2, with 11 bases fitting TRBD1. Germline CDR1 MGHDK, CDR2 SYGVNS. V was pared by 2 bases and J by 6 bases, with 2 bases of the junction left unmatched. This CDR3 is 15 amino acids long.

The gene calls are TRBV4-1 and TRBJ1-2; D may be TRBD1 (6 bases). V lost 1 base and J 4 bases, leaving 16 bases between the germline ends. Germline CDR1 MGHRA, CDR2 YSYEKL. The CDR3 totals 16 residues. The CDR3 is CASSQGVVRGAYGYTF. The DNA of the CDR3 is TGCGCCAGCAGCCAAGGGGTTGTCCGGGGGGCCTATGGCTACACCTTC.

The chain recombines TRBV5-4 with TRBJ1-4, with 7 nucleotides matching TRBD1. With V trimmed by 0 bases and J by 5 bases, 1 base remained unmatched. The CDR3 sequence is 14 residues long. Germline V gives CDR1 SGHNT, CDR2 YYREEE (reference sequence). The DNA of the CDR3 is TGTGCCAGCAGCTTGGCAGGGGGGAATGAAAAACTGTTTTTT. This gives the protein CASSLAGGNEKLFF.

This chain uses TRBV4-1 with TRBJ2-1; 13 bases agree with TRBD2. Trimming took 4 bases from V and 8 from J; bases not matched to a gene: 8. This CDR3 region has 16 residues. Germline V lookup: CDR1 MGHRA, CDR2 YSYEKL. The DNA of the CDR3 is TGCGCCAGCAGCCGATACCTAGGGACTAGCGGGGATGAGCAGTTCTTC. It yields the protein CASSRYLGTSGDEQFF.